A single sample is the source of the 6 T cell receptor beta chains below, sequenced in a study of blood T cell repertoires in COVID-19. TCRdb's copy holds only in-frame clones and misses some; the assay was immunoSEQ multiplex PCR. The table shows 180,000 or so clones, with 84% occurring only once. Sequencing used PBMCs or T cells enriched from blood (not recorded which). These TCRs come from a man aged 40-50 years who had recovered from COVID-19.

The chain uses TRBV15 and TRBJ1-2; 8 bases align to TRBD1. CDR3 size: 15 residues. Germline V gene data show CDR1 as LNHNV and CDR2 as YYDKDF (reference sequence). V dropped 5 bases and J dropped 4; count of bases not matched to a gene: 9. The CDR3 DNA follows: TGTGCCACCAGCTCACGGACAGGGAGCTCCTATGGCTACACCTTC. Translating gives CATSSRTGSSYGYTF.

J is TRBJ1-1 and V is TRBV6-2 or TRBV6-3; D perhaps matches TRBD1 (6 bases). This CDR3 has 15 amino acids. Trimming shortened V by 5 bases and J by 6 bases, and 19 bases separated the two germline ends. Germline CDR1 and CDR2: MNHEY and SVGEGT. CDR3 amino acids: CASSISTTRGSEAFF. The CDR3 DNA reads TGTGCCAGCAGTATTTCTACGACCAGGGGATCTGAAGCTTTCTTT.

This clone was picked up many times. The CDR3 sequence: CASSYNQGIVTGNTIYF. The CDR3 nucleotides are TGTGCCAGCAGCTATAATCAGGGGATAGTCACTGGAAACACCATATATTTT. This chain connects TRBV7-9 to TRBJ1-3, with D tentatively TRBD1 (6 bases). Trimming pared 4 bases from V and 2 bases from J, leaving 18 bases between. This CDR3 has 17 residues. Per germline, CDR1 SEHNR and CDR2 FQNEAQ (reference sequence).

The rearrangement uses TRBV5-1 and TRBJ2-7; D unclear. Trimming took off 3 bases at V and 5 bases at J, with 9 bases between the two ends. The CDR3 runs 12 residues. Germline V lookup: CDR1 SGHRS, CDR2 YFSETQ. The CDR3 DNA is TGCGCCAGCAGCTCACCGAGCCACGAGCAGTACTTC. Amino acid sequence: CASSSPSHEQYF.

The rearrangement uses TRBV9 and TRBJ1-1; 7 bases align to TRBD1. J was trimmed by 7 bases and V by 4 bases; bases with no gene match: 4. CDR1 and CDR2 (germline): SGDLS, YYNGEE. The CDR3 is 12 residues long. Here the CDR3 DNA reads TGTGCCAGCAGCCACCGGGACAGTGAAGCTTTCTTT. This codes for CASSHRDSEAFF.

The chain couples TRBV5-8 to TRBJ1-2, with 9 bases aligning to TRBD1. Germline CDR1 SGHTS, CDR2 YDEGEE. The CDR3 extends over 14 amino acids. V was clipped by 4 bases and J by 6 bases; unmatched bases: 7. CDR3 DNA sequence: TGTGCCAGCAGCCGTGGGACAGGGAGGGATGGCTACACCTTC. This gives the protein CASSRGTGRDGYTF.